This TCR beta chain stems from a study of read filtering for tumor transcriptome and immune sequencing. Study-level background: DNase treatment preceded whole-transcriptome library preparation. RNA-seq yielded only roughly 75 to 1,400 TCR reads, IR-seq about 4 to 10.27 million.

Germline V CDR1 and CDR2: LNHNV, YYDKDF (reference sequence). Deletions cut 1 base from V and 3 bases from J, with 6 bases between. The length of the CDR3 is 13 residues. This library used 300 to 500 ng RNA and molecular barcoded adaptors spanning alpha/delta and beta/gamma chains. TCRdb reprocessed the reads with MiXCR, giving one entry per CDR3 protein. The sample lists more than 12,000 distinct CDR3 sequences; roughly 22% were seen once. The study's findings and limits: About 80% of IR-seq clonotypes had one read, totaling 3% to 4% of reads; RNA-seq: approximately 75% and 45%.

This clonotype was counted between two and nine times. No antigen is known for it. The chain uses TRBV15 and TRBJ2-5; D might be TRBD1 (5 bases). Material: a population of CD138-negative cells sorted from bone marrow. The clonotype was recovered from a donor aged 40 or older with multiple myeloma. Here the CDR3 reads CATSRVREETQYF. In nucleotides, the CDR3 is TGTGCCACCAGCAGAGTCAGGGAAGAGACCCAGTACTTC.